This T cell receptor beta chain was identified in a study of T cells in Graves' hyperthyroidism and ophthalmopathy. V lost 4 bases, J lost 5 bases, and 11 bases lay in between. CDR3 size: 13 residues. The germline V gene encodes CDR1 MDHEN and CDR2 SYDVKM. Broader study findings: The model identified upcoming ophthalmopathy a median approximately six months ahead of onset. Researchers report that a 13 V-J model separated ophthalmopathy from stable hyperthyroidism. In blood, most of the thyroid clonotypes expanded above 0.001 were also present.

This clonotype was observed once. The target antigen is unknown. Amplified regions were TCR beta CDR3 sequences from RNA transcripts. The HTBI set primed first-round TCR CDR3 RT-PCR. Each CDR3 protein gets one entry after TCRdb re-called the multiplex PCR reads with MiXCR. This repertoire shows approximately 600,000 distinct CDR3 sequences, about a fifth found once; its top ten account for around a third. The study left out patients who had uncontrolled infection, other autoimmune disease, pregnancy or lactation. This chain links TRBV28 with TRBJ1-2; a weak D match, TRBD1 (5 bases). Material: blood. This clonotype was obtained from a man aged 30-40 years with Graves' ophthalmopathy. In nucleotides, the CDR3 is TGTGCCAGCAGTTCGATAGGGGCTTATGGCTACACCTTC. Translated, it gives CASSSIGAYGYTF.